This TCR beta chain was sequenced during a study of T cells in Graves' hyperthyroidism and ophthalmopathy. This clonotype was observed many times. The length of the CDR3 is 12 residues. With 4 bases clipped from V and 10 bases from J, the junction kept 4 bases outside the gene matches. RNA transcripts provided the source from which TCR beta CDR3 regions were amplified. The TCR CDR3 first-round RT-PCR relied on the HTBI primer set. One entry per CDR3 protein results from TCRdb running MiXCR on the multiplex PCR reads. The top ten clones hold approximately 25% of a sample with some 510,000 distinct CDR3 sequences, less than 25% of them seen once.

The sequence was obtained from a man aged 18 to 29 with Graves' hyperthyroidism. The source material was blood. The chain carries TRBV12-3 or TRBV12-4 and TRBJ1-1, with 9 bases fitting TRBD1. The CDR3 is CASSSKTGGAFF. The CDR3 DNA reads TGTGCCAGCAGTTCTAAGACAGGGGGAGCTTTCTTT.